This entry concerns a single TCR beta chain. TCRdb independently ran MiXCR on the RT-PCR reads; one entry per CDR3 protein. Of about 960,000 distinct CDR3 sequences listed, under 20% are singletons. The entry originates in a study of patients and donors after allogeneic stem cell transplantation. CDR3 length: 14 amino acids. V shed 7 bases and J 0 bases; nucleotides not matched to a gene: 5. From germline, CDR1 is SNHLY and CDR2 FYNNEI. The TCR comes from a human donor who was either an allogeneic HSCT recipient or a stem cell or donor lymphocyte infusion donor (not recorded which). It is not recorded whose cells these are; they may come from a transplant donor. The sample comprised blood, either unsorted or a sorted T cell fraction (not recorded which). The chain uses TRBV2 and TRBJ2-7, with 8 bases lining up with TRBD1. The CDR3 loop is CASTLGQVSYEQYF. CDR3 DNA sequence: TGTGCCAGCACCTTGGGACAGGTCTCCTACGAGCAGTACTTC.